This T cell receptor (beta chain) came from a study of CD8+CD57+ T cells in acquired aplastic anemia. At the level of the study: Sorted CD4+ and CD8+ cells yielded DNA averaging around 3.2 ug.

With 2 bases removed from V and 11 bases from J, the gap between germline ends came to 20 bases. The CDR3 runs to 15 residues. Germline-derived CDR1 and CDR2 are SEHNR and FQNEAQ (reference sequence). Genomic DNA was employed as the template in profiling TCR beta VDJ and CDR3. TCRdb used MiXCR to reprocess the reads, holding one entry per CDR3 protein. The data show roughly 300,000 distinct CDR3 sequences, approximately 55% seen once. Study-level results: Patients versus controls showed no significant CD8+ Simpson's diversity difference. Some 29 CD8+ CDR3 sequences were shared between patients and controls.

A note on this clonotype: Its antigen is not identified.

V and J are TRBV7-9 and TRBJ2-3; the D is unclear. Sequenced: sorted CD4+, CD8+, or CD8+CD57+ T cells (not recorded which) from PBMCs. This sequence was found in a human donor with severe aplastic anemia or a healthy control (not recorded which). The CDR3 nucleotides read TGTGCCAGCAGCTTATCTTGGGGTCGCTACAATGAGCAGTATTTT. Encoded protein: CASSLSWGRYNEQYF.